What follows are 25 T cell receptor beta chains derived from one specimen sequenced in a study of long-term antiretroviral therapy in people with HIV. Assay version v3.0 of immunoSEQ was used, and it was run at survey level. The assay was immunoSEQ multiplex PCR, and TCRdb's table has in-frame clones only and misses some. The sample consists of 23,000 or so clones, approximately 80% of them appearing once. Sequenced material: unsorted PBMCs, taken 0.3 years after starting antiretroviral therapy. The receptors here all came from a man in his forties or fifties with HIV.

The chain uses TRBV2 and TRBJ1-1, with D perhaps matching TRBD1 (5 bases). Looked up from germline, CDR1 is SNHLY and CDR2 is FYNNEI. There are 12 residues in the CDR3. Trimming stripped 6 bases from V and 10 bases from J, with 15 bases between. CDR3 in amino acids: CASRSGGTSAFF. The CDR3 DNA sequence: TGTGCCAGCAGGTCCGGGGGGACTTCAGCTTTCTTT.

V and J are TRBV18 and TRBJ1-1; tentatively, D is TRBD1 (6 bases). V was clipped by 3 bases and J by 2 bases, with 13 bases between them. Germline loops: CDR1 KGHSH, CDR2 LQKENI. CDR3 length: 15 residues. In DNA form, the CDR3 reads TGTGCCAGCTCACCTGAACAGGGAGAAAACACTGAAGCTTTCTTT. It codes for CASSPEQGENTEAFF.

With regard to this clone: Its ends do not fully match the called genes, so a read error is possible. This chain joins TRBV7-7 and TRBJ2-1; TRBD2 aligns across 11 bases. The CDR3 is made up of 15 amino acids. Germline lookup yields CDR1 SSHAT and CDR2 FNYEAQ (reference sequence). CDR3 residues: CASSPGTSGNNEQFF. The CDR3 DNA is TGTGCTAGCAGTCCCGGGACTAGCGGCAACAATGAGCAGTTCTTC.

The chain employs TRBV2 and TRBJ2-7; D ambiguous. The CDR3 contains 13 residues. V was clipped by 4 bases and J by 0 bases, with 7 bases between them. Germline-derived CDR1 and CDR2 are SNHLY and FYNNEI. As DNA, the CDR3 is TGTGCCAGCAGTGTTTACAGCTCCTACGAGCAGTACTTC. Protein product: CASSVYSSYEQYF.

This clone was detected a few times. This chain connects TRBV2 to TRBJ1-3; D uncertain. This CDR3 has 15 amino acids. Trimming took 10 bases from V and 2 from J, leaving 18 bases between them. Germline-derived CDR1 and CDR2 are SNHLY and FYNNEI. In DNA form, the CDR3 reads TGTGCCACCCTCCCCCTGGGAAGTCCTGGAAACACCATATATTTT. This sequence encodes CATLPLGSPGNTIYF.

V gene TRBV18 combines with J gene TRBJ2-3, with 9 bases lining up with TRBD2. The germline CDR1 and CDR2 sequences are KGHSH and LQKENI. The ends lost 2 bases at V and 4 bases at J; junction bases unmatched: 10. CDR3 length: 17 residues. CDR3 sequence reads: CASSPISSGRISDTQYF. The CDR3 DNA reads as TGTGCCAGCTCACCAATTAGTAGCGGGAGAATCTCAGATACGCAGTATTTT. Based on the CDR3 plus reference TRBV18 and TRBJ2-3, the full variable domain is NAGVMQNPRHLVRRRGQEARLRCSPMKGHSHVYWYRQLPEEGLKFMVYLQKENIIDESGMPKERFSAEFPKEGPSILRIQQVVRGDSAAYFCASSPISSGRISDTQYFGPGTRLTVL.

The V call is TRBV18, the J call TRBJ1-3, with D unresolved. The ends were cut back, 2 bases at V and 4 bases at J, with 15 bases in the middle. The CDR3 is 16 amino acids. Germline V gene data show CDR1 as KGHSH and CDR2 as LQKENI. CDR3 DNA: TGTGCCAGCTCACCAAATAGGGATCTGCTCGGAAACACCATATATTTT. Protein: CASSPNRDLLGNTIYF.

The J gene is TRBJ1-2, the V gene TRBV19; TRBD1 matches 12 bases. Per germline, CDR1 LNHDA and CDR2 SQIVND (reference sequence). CDR3 length equals 15 residues. Germline trimming cut 6 bases from V and 6 bases from J; bases unmatched to any gene: 8. The CDR3 sequence is CASSQPGQGANGYTF. The CDR3 nucleotides are TGTGCCAGTAGCCAGCCGGGACAGGGGGCGAATGGCTACACCTTC.

The chain couples TRBV28 to TRBJ1-1; a possible D gene is TRBD1 (6 bases). The V and J ends lost 2 bases and 5 bases respectively, with 12 bases between them. CDR1 and CDR2 (germline): MDHEN, SYDVKM. The CDR3 length is 14 residues. The CDR3 DNA sequence: TGTGCCAGCAGTTTAGAGGGGGTTAAGACTGAAGCTTTCTTT. As protein: CASSLEGVKTEAFF.

Judged by abundance, this clone is medium-sized. This rearrangement joins TRBV2 to TRBJ1-2; 9 bases map to TRBD1. V dropped 4 bases and J dropped 4; count of bases not matched to a gene: 10. The CDR3 is made up of 16 amino acids. Germline V gene sequence: CDR1 SNHLY, CDR2 FYNNEI. CDR3 nucleotide sequence: TGTGCCAGCAGTGGATCTGACAGGGGGTCACTCTATGGCTACACCTTC. Translation: CASSGSDRGSLYGYTF.

V usage is TRBV27 and J usage is TRBJ2-1; D is perhaps TRBD1 or TRBD2 (5 bases each). V lost 3 bases, J lost 5 bases, and 11 bases lay in between. Germline V gene sequence: CDR1 MNHEY, CDR2 SMNVEV (reference sequence). This CDR3 spans 14 amino acids. The CDR3 bases are TGTGCCAGCAGTTTCGGGACCCCACACAATGAGCAGTTCTTC. Translated, it gives CASSFGTPHNEQFF.

V and J are TRBV28 and TRBJ2-5; D is unresolved. With 4 bases removed from V and 4 bases from J, the gap between germline ends came to 25 bases. This CDR3 has 18 amino acids. Germline V gene data show CDR1 as MDHEN and CDR2 as SYDVKM. The CDR3 sequence is CASSSRLETFAPGETQYF. CDR3 nucleotide sequence: TGTGCCAGCAGTTCCCGGCTAGAGACCTTTGCTCCAGGAGAGACCCAGTACTTC.

This sequence joins TRBV28 and TRBJ2-4, with D perhaps matching TRBD1 (5 bases). The germline CDR1 and CDR2 sequences are MDHEN and SYDVKM. The CDR3 has 18 residues. V lost 5 bases and J 2 bases, leaving 22 bases between the germline ends. Here the CDR3 reads CASSRRSLGEVSKNIQYF. The CDR3 DNA reads TGTGCCAGCAGTCGTCGTTCATTAGGGGAAGTGTCCAAAAACATTCAGTACTTC. Full variable domain (outside the CDR3, taken from reference TRBV28 and TRBJ2-4): DVKVTQSSRYLVKRTGEKVFLECVQDMDHENMFWYRQDPGLGLRLIYFSYDVKMKEKGDIPEGYSVSREKKERFSLILESASTNQTSMYLCASSRRSLGEVSKNIQYFGAGTRLSVL.

The chain couples TRBV5-1 to TRBJ2-3; D gene uncertain. The CDR3 is made up of 14 amino acids. The germline CDR1 and CDR2 sequences are SGHRS and YFSETQ. The V end was cut by 0 bases, the J end by 1 base, with 6 bases between. CDR3 bases: TGCGCCAGCAGCTTGGAGGATCGCACAGATACGCAGTATTTT. This codes for CASSLEDRTDTQYF.

The V call is TRBV7-8, the J call TRBJ1-2; no clear D. The germline V gene has CDR1 SGHVS and CDR2 FQNEAQ. The CDR3 is 15 residues long. Trimming took off 5 bases at V and 1 base at J, with 14 bases between the two ends. CDR3 DNA: TGTGCCAGCAGCCCACAGAAACATGATAACTATGGCTACACCTTC. Translation: CASSPQKHDNYGYTF.

The chain is built from TRBV6-1 and TRBJ1-6, with 7 bases fitting TRBD1. The CDR3 loop spans 15 amino acids. From germline, CDR1 is MNHNS and CDR2 SASEGT. With 5 bases clipped from V and 9 bases from J, the junction kept 10 bases outside the gene matches. CDR3 loop: CASSPQTGSSSPLHF. The CDR3 DNA reads as TGTGCCAGCAGTCCCCAGACAGGGAGCAGTTCACCCCTCCACTTT.

This CDR3 reads CASRSGPNSPLHF. The CDR3 DNA sequence: TGTGCCAGCAGATCGGGGCCAAATTCACCCCTCCACTTT. This chain uses TRBV25-1 with TRBJ1-6; D perhaps matches TRBD1 (5 bases). CDR1 is MGHDK, CDR2 SYGVNS, per germline. V lost 6 bases to trimming and J lost 7 bases, with 10 bases between them. The CDR3 sequence is 13 residues long.

This chain links TRBV7-9 with TRBJ2-1; D remains ambiguous. The germline V and J ends were trimmed by 1 base and 9 bases, with 7 bases remaining between them. This CDR3 contains 12 residues. The germline gives CDR1 SEHNR, CDR2 FQNEAQ (reference sequence). The CDR3 is CASSLVATEQFF. Written as DNA, the CDR3 is TGTGCCAGCAGCTTAGTAGCTACTGAGCAGTTCTTC.

The gene calls are TRBV7-6 and TRBJ2-1, with D perhaps assigned TRBD1 or TRBD2 (6 bases each). The germline V and J ends were trimmed by 4 bases and 7 bases, with 11 bases remaining between them. Looked up from germline, CDR1 is SGHVS and CDR2 is FNYEAQ. This CDR3 spans 13 amino acids. This chain's CDR3 is CASSWVGGNEQFF. The CDR3 nucleotides read TGTGCCAGCAGCTGGGTAGGGGGGAATGAGCAGTTCTTC.

The V call is TRBV5-6, the J call TRBJ2-7; a possible D gene is TRBD1 (6 bases). Germline lookup yields CDR1 SGHDT and CDR2 YYEEEE. The CDR3 runs 15 residues. Trimming left V 6 bases short and J 3 bases short, with 19 bases between. The CDR3 DNA follows: TGTGCCAGCACCCTGGCAGGGGATACCAACTACGAGCAGTACTTC. Its translation: CASTLAGDTNYEQYF.

CDR3 residues: CASSPPGARRRTSGGRQETQYF. The CDR3 DNA sequence: TGTGCCAGCAGTCCCCCGGGAGCGAGACGGAGGACTAGCGGGGGACGACAAGAGACCCAGTACTTC. The chain uses TRBV27 and TRBJ2-5; TRBD2 agrees at 13 bases. V shed 5 bases and J 2 bases; nucleotides not matched to a gene: 23. The CDR3 is 22 amino acids. CDR1 and CDR2 from the germline V gene are MNHEY and SMNVEV (reference sequence).

The V call is TRBV6-1, the J call TRBJ1-3; no definite D call. CDR3 length equals 13 residues. Trimming cost V 3 bases and J 2 bases, with 5 bases left between them. CDR1 and CDR2 (germline): MNHNS, SASEGT. The CDR3 region is CASSDKPGNTIYF. In DNA form, the CDR3 reads TGTGCCAGCAGTGACAAGCCTGGAAACACCATATATTTT.

The chain couples TRBV30 to TRBJ2-2; D might be TRBD1 (6 bases). CDR1 GTSNPN and CDR2 SVGIG come from the germline V gene (reference sequence). The CDR3 is 14 residues long. V gave up 4 bases and J gave up 0 bases, with 9 bases separating them. CDR3 in DNA: TGTGCCTGGACGGGACACTCGAACACCGGGGAGCTGTTTTTT. Protein: CAWTGHSNTGELFF.

This clone appeared once. This CDR3 is CASSHRLSGTEAFF. In DNA form, the CDR3 reads TGTGCCAGCAGCCATCGTCTTTCAGGCACTGAAGCTTTCTTT. This chain uses TRBV14 with TRBJ1-1; D gene unclear. The CDR3 runs to 14 residues. V was pared by 3 bases and J by 4 bases, with 12 bases between. CDR1 is SGHDN and CDR2 is FVKESK in the germline V gene.

The V and J genes are TRBV27 and TRBJ1-5; tentative D call: TRBD1 (5 bases). Deletions cut 4 bases from V and 6 bases from J, with 7 bases between. The CDR3 extends over 12 amino acids. CDR1 is MNHEY and CDR2 is SMNVEV in the germline V gene (reference sequence). The CDR3 region has the DNA TGTGCCAGCAGTTCCGGGGGTCAGCCCCAGCATTTT. Its protein is CASSSGGQPQHF.